This T cell receptor (beta chain) was sequenced for a study of regulatory T cells in long-lasting Graves disease. In building TCR beta libraries, iRepertoire HTBI primers were used together with Arm-PCR of CDR3 regions. TCRdb analysed the multiplex PCR reads with MiXCR anew, one entry per CDR3 protein. In the table there are almost 350,000 distinct CDR3 sequences, around 20% of which are singletons. As for time point: persistent/refractory GD, antithyroid drugs over 5 years with positive TRAb. From PBMCs, RNA was extracted and then used to make the TCR library. The sequence was collected from a female donor with Graves disease. The material was peripheral blood mononuclear cells (PBMCs), obtained when the disease was refractory, from a patient treated with antithyroid drugs.

Here the CDR3 DNA reads TGTGCCAGCAGTGGACAGGGGGATCAGCCCCAGCATTTT. It translates to CASSGQGDQPQHF. The V gene is TRBV2, the J gene TRBJ1-5, with 9 bases fitting TRBD1. Germline V gene lookup returns CDR1 SNHLY and CDR2 FYNNEI. The V segment lost 4 bases and the J segment 5 bases; nucleotides outside the gene matches: 0. This CDR3 has 13 residues.